Included here is one TCR beta chain sequence, with context. Its antigen is not known. The sample comes from a study of beta chain features in type 1 diabetes. The study's findings and limits: HLA effects on TCRB rearrangement stayed unresolved here. PCR might pick shorter templates more often, in the same way for patients and controls.

Germline V lookup: CDR1 SNHLY, CDR2 FYNNEI. V lost 4 bases and J lost 7, with 14 bases in between. This CDR3 has 14 amino acids. cDNA synthesis used the whole RNA isolate, giving expressed TCRB sequences. For naive, central memory and regulatory T cell samples, reads averaged about 3.7 million. Measured with immunoSEQ multiplex PCR; TCRdb has only the in-frame clones, and not every one. Of about 200,000 clones listed, roughly 11% were seen once; the top ten hold 1% to 1.5%. The genes are TRBV2 and TRBJ2-1, with D perhaps TRBD2 (6 bases). The sample consisted of central memory CD4+ T cells from blood. This clonotype was sampled from a man aged 18 to 29 in good health. CDR3 amino acids: CASSVRDSRNEQFF. In nucleotides, the CDR3 is TGTGCCAGCAGTGTCCGGGACTCGAGAAATGAGCAGTTCTTC.